The 14 T cell receptor beta chains given below trace back to one sample, sequenced in a study of regulatory T cells in long-lasting Graves disease. CDR3-region Arm-PCR and iRepertoire HTBI primers produced the TCR beta libraries. MiXCR was run by TCRdb on the multiplex PCR reads, yielding one entry per CDR3 protein. The table has about 220,000 distinct CDR3 sequences, 15% to 20% seen once. Indicated time point: newly diagnosed GD, antithyroid drugs for less than 3 months. Extracted RNA from PBMCs served as the source of the TCR library. Sequencing was performed on peripheral blood mononuclear cells (PBMCs), taken at new diagnosis, from a patient treated with antithyroid drugs. These receptors were taken from a female donor with Graves disease.

This clonotype was found many times. This CDR3 is CASSLDPHRGGGQETQYF. In nucleotides, the CDR3 is TGTGCCAGCAGCCTAGACCCCCACCGGGGAGGAGGCCAAGAGACCCAGTACTTC. J is TRBJ2-5 and V is TRBV5-5, with D tentatively TRBD2 (6 bases). The length of the CDR3 is 18 residues. With 4 bases removed from V and 1 base from J, the gap between germline ends came to 23 bases. Germline CDR1 and CDR2: SGHKS and YYEKEE (reference sequence).

The gene calls are TRBV9 and TRBJ2-1; 12 bases align to TRBD2. This CDR3 is 16 amino acids long. V was clipped by 0 bases and J by 5 bases; unmatched bases: 3. Germline-derived CDR1 and CDR2 are SGDLS and YYNGEE. CDR3 in amino acids: CASSVEGTSGHNEQFF. For the CDR3, the DNA is TGTGCCAGCAGCGTAGAGGGGACTAGCGGGCACAATGAGCAGTTCTTC.

This clonotype was seen a handful of times. The genes are TRBV5-4 and TRBJ1-1, with D tentatively TRBD1 (6 bases). The CDR3 runs 14 residues. Trimming removed 3 bases from V and 8 bases from J, with 17 bases in between. Germline V lookup: CDR1 SGHNT, CDR2 YYREEE (reference sequence). CDR3 region: CASSSPGQKLEAFF. DNA for the CDR3: TGTGCCAGCAGCTCCCCCGGACAGAAGCTGGAAGCTTTCTTT.

This clonotype has a count of ten or more. The chain recombines TRBV28 with TRBJ1-6, with D perhaps matching TRBD1 (6 bases). The CDR3 covers 16 residues. V was shortened by 6 bases and J by 8 bases, with 20 bases between the two germline ends. Looked up from germline, CDR1 is MDHEN and CDR2 is SYDVKM. CDR3 sequence: CASSVGGGRIDSPLHF. The CDR3 DNA reads TGTGCCAGCAGCGTGGGAGGGGGTAGGATTGATTCACCCCTCCACTTT.

This clonotype showed up many times. V is TRBV11-2 and J is TRBJ2-3, with D hard to call. V shed 1 base and J shed 6 bases, with 11 bases lying between them. The germline CDR1 and CDR2 sequences are SGHAT and FQNNGV. The CDR3 sequence is 14 residues long. The CDR3 sequence is CASSLVAAPDTQYF. CDR3 bases: TGTGCCAGCAGCTTAGTTGCGGCACCGGATACGCAGTATTTT.

Ten or more counts support this clonotype. The genes are TRBV14 and TRBJ2-5; D is undetermined. This CDR3 is 15 amino acids long. The V end was cut by 1 base, the J end by 1 base, with 10 bases between. Germline V CDR1 and CDR2: SGHDN, FVKESK. This CDR3 reads CASSQAGTIQETQYF. CDR3 DNA sequence: TGTGCCAGCAGCCAAGCCGGAACGATCCAAGAGACCCAGTACTTC.

Concerning this clonotype itself: This likely stems from a read error, as it lies one base from a far larger clone. CDR3 in amino acids: CASGQEPYNEQFF. The CDR3 region has the DNA TGTGCCAGCGGGCAGGAGCCGTACAATGAGCAGTTCTTC. J is TRBJ2-1 and V is TRBV6-1; D is uncertain. V was trimmed by 8 bases and J by 4 bases, leaving 12 bases between them. CDR3 size: 13 residues. Germline values: CDR1 MNHNS, CDR2 SASEGT.

This clonotype came up many times. Here the CDR3 DNA reads TGTGCCAGCAGAGCCCAGGGGGCGCGGAACTATGGCTACACCTTC. Translation: CASRAQGARNYGYTF. The V and J genes are TRBV12-3 or TRBV12-4 and TRBJ1-2; 8 nucleotides line up with TRBD1. The CDR3 runs 15 residues. The J segment lost 2 bases and the V segment lost 6 bases, leaving 8 bases of the junction unmatched.

The chain has TRBV4-2 and TRBJ2-2; TRBD2 matches 8 bases. This CDR3 is built from 17 residues. Trimming removed 0 bases from V and 5 bases from J; junction bases left unmatched: 8. The germline gives CDR1 LGHNA, CDR2 YNFKEQ. The CDR3 sequence: CASSQELADPLTGELFF. CDR3 sequence (DNA): TGTGCCAGCAGCCAAGAACTAGCGGATCCACTAACCGGGGAGCTGTTTTTT.

A note on this clonotype: Given a far larger clone just one base away, this is likely a sequencing read error. The chain carries TRBV12-3 or TRBV12-4 and TRBJ2-5; 8 bases line up with TRBD2. Germline trimming cut 6 bases from V and 11 bases from J; bases unmatched to any gene: 17. This CDR3 contains 15 residues. CDR3 protein: CASRPSGSLGNEQYF. Here the CDR3 DNA reads TGTGCCAGCAGGCCGAGCGGGAGTTTGGGCAATGAGCAGTACTTC.

This clonotype was seen just once. It is likely a read error: a sequence one base away is far more abundant. The rearrangement uses TRBV11-3 and TRBJ1-1; D is ambiguous. The CDR3 length is 13 residues. Trimming shortened V by 6 bases and J by 4 bases, and 12 bases separated the two germline ends. Germline values: CDR1 SGHNT, CDR2 YENEEA. The CDR3 is CASSFSTATEAFF. The CDR3 bases are TGTGCCAGCAGTTTTTCGACGGCCACTGAAGCTTTCTTT.

This clonotype was counted ten times or more. The gene calls are TRBV19 and TRBJ2-7, with unresolved D. Germline V gene data show CDR1 as LNHDA and CDR2 as SQIVND (reference sequence). The V and J ends lost 6 bases and 6 bases respectively, with 9 bases between them. The CDR3 is 11 residues long. The CDR3 DNA sequence: TGTGCCAGTAGCGAAAATACCGAGCAGTACTTC. Its translation: CASSENTEQYF.

This clonotype was detected many times. This chain links TRBV9 with TRBJ2-3, with D possibly matching TRBD2 (6 bases). This CDR3 is built from 16 residues. Deletions cut 1 base from V and 1 base from J, with 13 bases between. Germline CDR1 is SGDLS and CDR2 is YYNGEE. The chain's CDR3 is CASSVTPGLRTDTQYF. The CDR3 nucleotides are TGTGCCAGCAGCGTAACACCGGGACTCCGCACAGATACGCAGTATTTT.

The chain has TRBV6-1 and TRBJ1-1, with 8 bases fitting TRBD1. V trimming: 4 bases; J trimming: 4 bases; junction bases outside the gene matches: 14. Looked up from germline, CDR1 is MNHNS and CDR2 is SASEGT. The CDR3 runs 17 residues. The CDR3 region is CASSGGQGRWLITEAFF. DNA for the CDR3: TGTGCCAGCAGTGGCGGACAGGGAAGGTGGTTGATCACTGAAGCTTTCTTT.